One and the same sample provided the 22 T cell receptor beta chains below, sequenced in a study of cytomegalovirus exposure and HLA in healthy donors. In the PCR, 60 Vbeta and 13 Jbeta primers were used. TCRdb's table, derived via immunoSEQ multiplex PCR, lists solely in-frame clones and lacks some. The sample has over 150,000 clones, around 72% seen once. The sample consisted of PBMCs. The receptors were gathered from a man over 45 in good health and CMV-seronegative.

This clone was observed a handful of times. Other nucleotide sequences from this sample produce the same CDR3. The chain joins TRBV5-1 to TRBJ1-5; D call uncertain. The CDR3 has 12 residues. The germline V and J ends were trimmed by 1 base and 7 bases, with 6 bases remaining between them. Germline lookup yields CDR1 SGHRS and CDR2 YFSETQ. CDR3 bases: TGCGCCAGCAGCTTGAGCGGACAGCCCCAGCATTTT. Its translation: CASSLSGQPQHF. Full variable domain (rest looked up from reference TRBV5-1 and TRBJ1-5): KAGVTQTPRYLIKTRGQQVTLSCSPISGHRSVSWYQQTPGQGLQFLFEYFSETQRNKGNFPGRFSGRQFSNSRSEMNVSTLELGDSALYLCASSLSGQPQHFGDGTRLSIL.

This rearrangement joins TRBV27 to TRBJ2-6, with a tentative D call TRBD1 (6 bases). Germline-derived CDR1 and CDR2 are MNHEY and SMNVEV (reference sequence). The CDR3 is 18 amino acids. V was shortened by 3 bases and J by 0 bases, with 15 bases between the two germline ends. The CDR3 is CASSFDMTGRSGANVLTF. CDR3 coding DNA: TGTGCCAGCAGTTTCGATATGACAGGCCGCTCTGGGGCCAACGTCCTGACTTTC. Full variable domain (rest looked up from reference TRBV27 and TRBJ2-6): EAQVTQNPRYLITVTGKKLTVTCSQNMNHEYMSWYRQDPGLGLRQIYYSMNVEVTDKGDVPEGYKVSRKEKRNFPLILESPSPNQTSLYFCASSFDMTGRSGANVLTFGAGSRLTVL.

The gene calls are TRBV15 and TRBJ2-3; 10 positions agree with TRBD1. The CDR3 covers 18 residues. Per the germline V gene, CDR1 is LNHNV and CDR2 is YYDKDF (reference sequence). With V trimmed by 3 bases and J by 0 bases, 9 bases remained unmatched. In DNA, the CDR3 is TGTGCCACCAGCAGGTCCCCCCCGGGACAGGGGAGCACAGATACGCAGTATTTT. Amino acid sequence: CATSRSPPGQGSTDTQYF.

The V and J genes are TRBV9 and TRBJ2-3, with 12 bases fitting TRBD2. J lost 6 bases, V lost 4 bases, and 6 bases had no gene match. CDR1 and CDR2 from the germline V gene are SGDLS and YYNGEE. The CDR3 length is 15 residues. The CDR3 region is CASSQGTSGLDTQYF. The CDR3 DNA follows: TGTGCCAGCAGCCAAGGGACTAGCGGGTTGGATACGCAGTATTTT. Using reference TRBV9 and TRBJ2-3 for the parts outside the CDR3, the full variable domain is DSGVTQTPKHLITATGQRVTLRCSPRSGDLSVYWYQQSLDQGLQFLIQYYNGEERAKGNILERFSAQQFPDLHSELNLSSLELGDSALYFCASSQGTSGLDTQYFGPGTRLTVL.

The table lists this clone with a few counts. The chain joins TRBV10-3 to TRBJ2-5; 7 bases line up with TRBD1. The CDR3 consists of 15 residues. CDR1 and CDR2 from the germline V gene are ENHRY and SYGVKD. Unmatched junction bases numbered 2, after V lost 0 bases and J lost 1 base. CDR3 bases: TGTGCCATCAGTGAGTCGGGACAGATCCAAGAGACCCAGTACTTC. This gives the protein CAISESGQIQETQYF.

The V and J genes are TRBV5-6 and TRBJ2-7; the D gene is possibly TRBD2 (7 bases). This CDR3 spans 14 amino acids. Germline V gives CDR1 SGHDT, CDR2 YYEEEE. V lost 0 bases and J 6 bases, leaving 13 bases between the germline ends. CDR3 coding DNA: TGTGCCAGCAGCTTGGTGGGGGGGCCGGGCGAGCAGTACTTC. Amino acid sequence: CASSLVGGPGEQYF.

The rearrangement links TRBV16 to TRBJ1-1; a weak D match, TRBD1 (6 bases). V was cut by 0 bases and J by 5 bases, with 13 bases left in between. The V gene's germline CDR1 is KGHSY and CDR2 FQNENV. CDR3 length: 15 residues. The CDR3 DNA reads TGTGCCAGCAGCCAATCCGGCGCAGGGGCTACTGAAGCTTTCTTT. Translation: CASSQSGAGATEAFF.

This clone was detected a few times. The genes are TRBV28 and TRBJ1-1; 9 bases match TRBD1. The CDR3 has 13 residues. With 10 bases clipped from V and 2 bases from J, the junction kept 5 bases outside the gene matches. Looked up from germline, CDR1 is MDHEN and CDR2 is SYDVKM. CDR3 loop: CATPGQGNTEAFF. The CDR3 nucleotides are TGTGCCACCCCGGGACAGGGAAACACTGAAGCTTTCTTT.

The chain has TRBV5-4 and TRBJ2-3; 7 nucleotides align to TRBD2. The V gene's germline CDR1 is SGHNT and CDR2 YYREEE (reference sequence). The length of the CDR3 is 15 residues. The V gene end was trimmed by 4 bases and the J gene end by 2 bases; junction bases not matched to a gene: 7. The CDR3 region has the DNA TGTGCCAGCAGCAAGCCGGGACTACTCACAGATACGCAGTATTTT. Its translation: CASSKPGLLTDTQYF.

The gene calls are TRBV5-1 and TRBJ1-1, with 7 bases that match TRBD1. The CDR3 has 16 residues. V was clipped by 2 bases and J by 1 base; unmatched bases: 8. CDR1 and CDR2 (germline): SGHRS, YFSETQ. CDR3 residues: CASSFRQGGGNTEAFF. In nucleotides, the CDR3 is TGCGCCAGCAGCTTCCGACAGGGAGGAGGGAACACTGAAGCTTTCTTT.

The chain links TRBV5-1 to TRBJ1-6; weak D call: TRBD1 (5 bases). Germline V gene lookup returns CDR1 SGHRS and CDR2 YFSETQ. V was clipped by 6 bases and J by 0 bases, with 13 bases between them. CDR3 length: 16 amino acids. CDR3 DNA: TGCGCCAGCAAGCCGGGGGGGTCCTCCTATAATTCACCCCTCCACTTT. It is translated as CASKPGGSSYNSPLHF.

V is TRBV7-8 and J is TRBJ2-1; D is undetermined. The CDR3 spans 14 residues. V gave up 4 bases and J gave up 6 bases, with 13 bases separating them. Germline lookup yields CDR1 SGHVS and CDR2 FQNEAQ. This CDR3 reads CASSSSDTRNEQFF. CDR3 sequence (DNA): TGTGCCAGCAGCTCCAGTGACACCCGCAATGAGCAGTTCTTC.

This clone was detected only a few times. The chain carries TRBV2 and TRBJ2-5, with 8 nucleotides matching TRBD1. V was clipped by 1 base and J by 2 bases; unmatched bases: 6. This CDR3 region has 16 residues. The germline CDR1 and CDR2 sequences are SNHLY and FYNNEI. The CDR3 DNA follows: TGTGCCAGCAGTGAAGGTAGGACAGGGAGACAAGAGACCCAGTACTTC. Amino acids: CASSEGRTGRQETQYF.

CDR3 bases: TGTGCCAGCAGCCTAGACACCACGACCTACGAGCAGTACTTC. Translation gives CASSLDTTTYEQYF. J is TRBJ2-7 and V is TRBV7-9; D unclear. The V gene's germline CDR1 is SEHNR and CDR2 FQNEAQ (reference sequence). V was clipped by 5 bases and J by 2 bases, with 13 bases between them. The CDR3 has 14 amino acids.

This clone was seen a few times. This chain uses TRBV5-8 with TRBJ1-1, with 7 bases aligning to TRBD1. There are 16 residues in the CDR3. Germline CDR1 and CDR2: SGHTS and YDEGEE. V lost 4 bases to trimming and J lost 0 bases; unmatched junction nucleotides: 9. The CDR3, as DNA: TGTGCCAGCAGCCTAGTGACAGGGACCTTGAACACTGAAGCTTTCTTT. Translation: CASSLVTGTLNTEAFF.

V gene TRBV6-5 combines with J gene TRBJ2-5; D perhaps matches TRBD1 (7 bases). From germline, CDR1 is MNHEY and CDR2 SVGAGI. The CDR3 runs 14 residues. V lost 2 bases and J lost 5, with 12 bases in between. CDR3 DNA: TGTGCCAGCAGTTACGGGCAGGGGGGCGAGACCCAGTACTTC. This translates into CASSYGQGGETQYF.

The rearrangement joins TRBV6-5 to TRBJ2-5; 7 nucleotides match TRBD1. The V gene's germline CDR1 is MNHEY and CDR2 SVGAGI. V shed 0 bases and J 3 bases; nucleotides not matched to a gene: 1. The CDR3 is 14 residues long. CDR3 nucleotide sequence: TGTGCCAGCAGTTACTCTGGGACAGAAGAGACCCAGTACTTC. Translated: CASSYSGTEETQYF.

This clone was counted a few times. The V gene is TRBV6-6, the J gene TRBJ2-6, with D perhaps matching TRBD1 (6 bases). There are 15 residues in the CDR3. Germline loops: CDR1 MNHNY, CDR2 SVGAGI (reference sequence). The germline V and J ends were trimmed by 2 bases and 9 bases, with 14 bases remaining between them. This CDR3 reads CASSYMGALGNVLTF. CDR3 sequence (DNA): TGTGCCAGCAGTTACATGGGGGCTCTTGGCAACGTCCTGACTTTC.

The chain recombines TRBV4-1 with TRBJ2-4; 10 bases map to TRBD2. This CDR3 contains 19 residues. The V and J ends lost 4 bases and 0 bases, in that order; junction bases with no gene match: 12. From germline, CDR1 is MGHRA and CDR2 YSYEKL. In nucleotides, the CDR3 is TGCGCCAGCAGCCCCCGAGAGAGCGGGGGGGTAGGAGCCAAAAACATTCAGTACTTC. Its translation is CASSPRESGGVGAKNIQYF.

The chain employs TRBV4-3 and TRBJ1-4; D gene uncertain. Germline V gives CDR1 LGHNA, CDR2 YSLEER. V was shortened by 0 bases and J by 0 bases, with 11 bases between the two germline ends. This CDR3 comprises 17 residues. CDR3 sequence (DNA): TGCGCCAGCAGCCAAGATGCGGAATCCGCAACTAATGAAAAACTGTTTTTT. Its protein is CASSQDAESATNEKLFF.

CDR3 loop: CASSPRDYFEKLFF. The DNA of the CDR3 is TGTGCCAGCAGCCCCCGGGACTATTTTGAAAAACTGTTTTTT. The rearrangement joins TRBV9 to TRBJ1-4, with D tentatively TRBD1 (5 bases). The CDR3 is 14 residues long. V was shortened by 4 bases and J by 7 bases, with 14 bases between the two germline ends. The V gene's germline CDR1 is SGDLS and CDR2 YYNGEE.

CDR3: CASSFLGLAAYEQYF. CDR3 coding DNA: TGTGCCAGCAGCTTTTTAGGACTAGCGGCCTACGAGCAGTACTTC. The rearrangement uses TRBV7-2 and TRBJ2-7, with TRBD2 matching over 10 bases. The trim removed 3 bases at V and 2 bases at J, leaving 4 bases unmatched. The CDR3 runs to 15 residues. Germline assignment: CDR1 SGHTA and CDR2 FQGNSA.